This TCR beta chain was documented in a study of T cell clonotyping in hematopoietic cell transplantation. Some clones are missing from TCRdb's copy, which holds only in-frame ones; the method was immunoSEQ multiplex PCR. The table has approximately 30,000 clones, roughly 95% seen once. Germline lookup yields CDR1 SGHTS and CDR2 YDEGEE. With V trimmed by 4 bases and J by 4 bases, 17 bases remained unmatched. The CDR3 spans 18 residues. The sequence was collected from a man in his fifties or sixties in good health. Some clones in this sample may be carry-over from other donors' samples. This chain uses TRBV5-8 with TRBJ1-2; TRBD1 aligns across 9 bases. Specimen: peripheral blood mononuclear cells. The CDR3 DNA sequence: TGTGCCAGCAGCGGTCCGGGACAGGGACATGTAGGGATCTATGGCTACACCTTC. Translation gives CASSGPGQGHVGIYGYTF.